The next 14 T cell receptor beta chains were all read from a single sample in a study of T cells in Graves' hyperthyroidism and ophthalmopathy. The TCR beta CDR3 regions underwent amplification using RNA transcripts as the source. In the first-round RT-PCR of the TCR CDR3, the HTBI primer set was used. Using its own MiXCR run on the multiplex PCR reads, TCRdb lists one record per CDR3 protein. The data show 300,000 to 350,000 distinct CDR3 sequences, with 15% to 20% seen just once and about a sixth held by the top ten. The material sequenced was blood. All receptors derive from a woman aged 35 to 49 with Graves' ophthalmopathy.

The chain uses TRBV27 and TRBJ1-5; D gene uncertain. Between the trimmed V and J ends, which lost 2 bases and 1 base, there was a span of 9 bases. CDR1 MNHEY and CDR2 SMNVEV come from the germline V gene (reference sequence). CDR3 length: 15 amino acids. Here the CDR3 DNA reads TGTGCCAGCAGTTTAGCAGAAGGAAGCAATCAGCCCCAGCATTTT. Translation gives CASSLAEGSNQPQHF.

The genes are TRBV28 and TRBJ2-7, with D maybe TRBD2 (7 bases). V dropped 5 bases and J dropped 1 base, with 21 bases sitting between them. Germline loops: CDR1 MDHEN, CDR2 SYDVKM. The CDR3 is 17 residues long. CDR3 DNA sequence: TGTGCCAGCAGTCCCTCCGGGGGCGGGAGTCTATCCTACGAGCAGTACTTC. Its translation: CASSPSGGGSLSYEQYF.

In the case of this clonotype: A much larger clone lies one base from this, so it may be a read error. The gene calls are TRBV27 and TRBJ2-5; a possible D gene is TRBD2 (5 bases). Trimming pared 5 bases from V and 1 base from J, leaving 11 bases between. The CDR3 runs 14 residues. Germline V gene lookup returns CDR1 MNHEY and CDR2 SMNVEV (reference sequence). DNA for the CDR3: TGTGCCAGCAGTCCCCTGGACTTCCAAGAGACCCAGTACTTC. It encodes CASSPLDFQETQYF.

The rearrangement uses TRBV3-1 and TRBJ2-3; D may match TRBD1 or TRBD2 (6 bases each). V shed 4 bases and J shed 10 bases, with 21 bases lying between them. The CDR3 runs to 15 residues. The germline gives CDR1 LGHDT, CDR2 YNNKEL (reference sequence). The CDR3 reads CASSRGAGTGHPQYF. CDR3 DNA: TGTGCCAGCAGCCGGGGGGCTGGCACGGGACATCCGCAGTATTTT.

In its sample, this clonotype was seen many times. This may arise from a read error, as a much more abundant clone is one base away. The chain joins TRBV7-2 to TRBJ2-5; TRBD2 agrees at 10 bases. V was pared by 5 bases and J by 2 bases, with 11 bases of the junction left unmatched. CDR3 length equals 17 residues. The germline gives CDR1 SGHTA, CDR2 FQGNSA. CDR3 region: CASSASLGTSDQETQYF. The CDR3, as DNA: TGTGCCAGCAGCGCATCACTTGGGACTAGCGATCAAGAGACCCAGTACTTC.

The rearrangement links TRBV6-1 to TRBJ1-2; D remains ambiguous. Trimming left V 6 bases short and J 3 bases short, with 14 bases between. From germline, CDR1 is MNHNS and CDR2 SASEGT. The CDR3 is 14 amino acids. The CDR3 protein is CASSAREADYGYTF. As DNA, the CDR3 is TGTGCCAGCAGCGCTAGGGAGGCAGACTATGGCTACACCTTC.

This clonotype was counted ten times or more. The gene calls are TRBV27 and TRBJ2-7; TRBD2 matches at 7 bases. Germline trimming cut 10 bases from V and 1 base from J; bases unmatched to any gene: 7. Germline V gene data show CDR1 as MNHEY and CDR2 as SMNVEV (reference sequence). The CDR3 is 13 residues long. In DNA, the CDR3 is TGTGCCACCAAAGCGGGATTTTCCTACGAGCAGTACTTC. It translates to CATKAGFSYEQYF.

At least ten counts were recorded for this clonotype. The chain recombines TRBV3-1 with TRBJ2-7, with D uncertain. Deletions cut 6 bases from V and 3 bases from J, with 12 bases between. Germline V gives CDR1 LGHDT, CDR2 YNNKEL (reference sequence). CDR3 length equals 13 residues. The CDR3 DNA follows: TGTGCCAGCAGTCTACGGATAGGCTACGAGCAGTACTTC. It codes for CASSLRIGYEQYF.

This clonotype was counted at least ten times. This sequence joins TRBV5-1 and TRBJ1-1; the D is unclear. V lost 7 bases and J 1 base, leaving 11 bases between the germline ends. Germline CDR1 is SGHRS and CDR2 is YFSETQ. The length of the CDR3 is 13 residues. The CDR3 protein is CASHKDGNTEAFF. The CDR3 bases are TGCGCCAGCCACAAGGACGGGAACACTGAAGCTTTCTTT.

This chain uses TRBV5-6 with TRBJ1-2, with D maybe TRBD1 (6 bases). Germline CDR1 SGHDT, CDR2 YYEEEE. The V end lost 7 bases, the J end lost 8 bases, and 18 bases lay between the germline ends. The CDR3 runs 13 residues. CDR3 sequence reads: CASSQRGREGYTF. The CDR3 DNA is TGTGCCAGCTCCCAGCGGGGGCGCGAAGGCTACACCTTC.

The rearrangement joins TRBV11-2 to TRBJ2-7, with no clear D. The germline V and J ends were trimmed by 1 base and 0 bases, with 7 bases remaining between them. The CDR3 consists of 14 residues. Looked up from germline, CDR1 is SGHAT and CDR2 is FQNNGV. CDR3 DNA sequence: TGTGCCAGCAGCTTAGTGACTTTCTCCTACGAGCAGTACTTC. Protein product: CASSLVTFSYEQYF.

This clonotype was seen at least ten times. J is TRBJ1-2 and V is TRBV6-1, with D unclear. The CDR3 runs 13 residues. From germline, CDR1 is MNHNS and CDR2 SASEGT. V was shortened by 7 bases and J by 4 bases, with 13 bases between the two germline ends. The CDR3 loop is CASTLGESYGYTF. Written as DNA, the CDR3 is TGTGCCAGCACCCTCGGAGAATCCTATGGCTACACCTTC.

Many counts were recorded for this clonotype. The chain carries TRBV28 and TRBJ2-5, with 7 bases that match TRBD2. The CDR3 has 16 amino acids. V lost 5 bases and J lost 5; bases outside the gene matches: 14. Germline values: CDR1 MDHEN, CDR2 SYDVKM. The CDR3 nucleotides are TGTGCCAGCAGTGTGCTAGCGGCAAACCCGGGGGAGACCCAGTACTTC. Its protein product is CASSVLAANPGETQYF.

This clonotype was seen ten or more times. The rearrangement joins TRBV19 to TRBJ1-1; 9 bases agree with TRBD1. Germline CDR1 is LNHDA and CDR2 is SQIVND (reference sequence). The CDR3 is 15 residues long. The V gene end was trimmed by 5 bases and the J gene end by 4 bases; junction bases not matched to a gene: 8. The DNA for the CDR3 is TGTGCCAGTAGTTTGACAGGGGGGACGGGCACTGAAGCTTTCTTT. Translation: CASSLTGGTGTEAFF.